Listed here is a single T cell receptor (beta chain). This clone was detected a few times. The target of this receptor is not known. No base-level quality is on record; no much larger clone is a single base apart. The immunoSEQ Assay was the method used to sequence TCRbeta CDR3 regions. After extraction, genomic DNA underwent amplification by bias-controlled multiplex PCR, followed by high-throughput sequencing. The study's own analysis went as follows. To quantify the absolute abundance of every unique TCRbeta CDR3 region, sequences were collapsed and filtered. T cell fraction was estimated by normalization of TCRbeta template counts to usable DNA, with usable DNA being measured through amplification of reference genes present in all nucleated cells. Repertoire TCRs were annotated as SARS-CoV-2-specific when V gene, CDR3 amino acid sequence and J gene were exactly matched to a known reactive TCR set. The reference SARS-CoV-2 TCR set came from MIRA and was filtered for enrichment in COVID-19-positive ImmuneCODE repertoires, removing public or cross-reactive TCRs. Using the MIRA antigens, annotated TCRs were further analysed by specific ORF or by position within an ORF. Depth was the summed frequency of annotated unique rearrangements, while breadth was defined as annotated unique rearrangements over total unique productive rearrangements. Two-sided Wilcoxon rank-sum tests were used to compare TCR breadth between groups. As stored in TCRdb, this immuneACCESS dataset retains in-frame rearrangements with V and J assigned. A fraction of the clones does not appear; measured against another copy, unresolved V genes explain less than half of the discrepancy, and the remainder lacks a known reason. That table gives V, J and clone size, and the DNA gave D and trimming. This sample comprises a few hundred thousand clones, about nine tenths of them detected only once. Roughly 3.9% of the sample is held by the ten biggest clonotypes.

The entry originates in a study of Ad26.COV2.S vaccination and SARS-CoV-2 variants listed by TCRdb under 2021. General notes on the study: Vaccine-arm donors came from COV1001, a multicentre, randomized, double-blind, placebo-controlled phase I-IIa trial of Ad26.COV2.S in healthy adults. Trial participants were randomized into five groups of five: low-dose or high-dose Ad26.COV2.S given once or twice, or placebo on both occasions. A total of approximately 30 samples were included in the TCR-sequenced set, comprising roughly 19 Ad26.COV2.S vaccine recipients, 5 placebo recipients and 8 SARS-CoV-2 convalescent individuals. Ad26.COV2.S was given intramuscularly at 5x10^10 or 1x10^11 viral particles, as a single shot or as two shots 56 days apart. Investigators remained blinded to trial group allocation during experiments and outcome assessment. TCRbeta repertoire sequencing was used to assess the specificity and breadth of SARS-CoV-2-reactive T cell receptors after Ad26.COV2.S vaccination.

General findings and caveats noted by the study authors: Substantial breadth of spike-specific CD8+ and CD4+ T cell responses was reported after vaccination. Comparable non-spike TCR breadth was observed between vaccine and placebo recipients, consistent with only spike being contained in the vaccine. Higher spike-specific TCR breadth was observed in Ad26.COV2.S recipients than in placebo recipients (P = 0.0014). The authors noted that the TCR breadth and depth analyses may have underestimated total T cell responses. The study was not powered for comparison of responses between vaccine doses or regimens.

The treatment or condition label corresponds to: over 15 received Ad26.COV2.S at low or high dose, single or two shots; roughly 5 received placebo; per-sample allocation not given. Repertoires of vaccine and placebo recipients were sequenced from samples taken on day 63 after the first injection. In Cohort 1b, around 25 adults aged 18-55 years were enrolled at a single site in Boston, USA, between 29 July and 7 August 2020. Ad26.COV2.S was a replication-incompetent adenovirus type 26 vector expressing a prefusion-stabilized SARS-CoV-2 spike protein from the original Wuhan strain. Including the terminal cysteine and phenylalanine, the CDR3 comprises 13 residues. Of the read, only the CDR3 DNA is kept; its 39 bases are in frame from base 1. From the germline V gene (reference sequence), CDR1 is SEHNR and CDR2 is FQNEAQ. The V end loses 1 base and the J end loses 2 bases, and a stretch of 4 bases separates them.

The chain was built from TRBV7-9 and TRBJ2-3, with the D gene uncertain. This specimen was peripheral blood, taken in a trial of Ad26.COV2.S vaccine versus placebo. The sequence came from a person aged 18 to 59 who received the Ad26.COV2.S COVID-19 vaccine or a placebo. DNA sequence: TGTGCCAGCAGCTTAGGGCCCACAGATACGCAGTATTTT. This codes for CASSLGPTDTQYF.